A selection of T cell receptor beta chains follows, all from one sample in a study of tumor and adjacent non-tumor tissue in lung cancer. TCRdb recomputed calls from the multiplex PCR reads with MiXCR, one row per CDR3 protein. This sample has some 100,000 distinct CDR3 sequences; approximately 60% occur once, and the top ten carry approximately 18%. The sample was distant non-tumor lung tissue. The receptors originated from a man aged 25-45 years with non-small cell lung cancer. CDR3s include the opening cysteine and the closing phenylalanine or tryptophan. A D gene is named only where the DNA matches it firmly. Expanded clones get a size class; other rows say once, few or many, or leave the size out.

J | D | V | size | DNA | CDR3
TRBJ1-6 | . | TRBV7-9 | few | TGTGCCAGCAGCTTAGCGGGCTGGGGATCACCCCTCCACTTT | CASSLAGWGSPLHF
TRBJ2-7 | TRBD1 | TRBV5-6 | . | TGTGCCAGCAGCACGGACTGGACAGGGTACTACGAGCAGTGCTTC | CASSTDWTGYYEQCF
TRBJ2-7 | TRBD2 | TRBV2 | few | TGTGCCAGCAGTACGGTAGCGGGGGGTTCCTACGAGCAGTACTTC | CASSTVAGGSYEQYF
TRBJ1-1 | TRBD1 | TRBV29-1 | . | TGCAGCGTATCGACAGGGGACACTGAAGCTTTCTTT | CSVSTGDTEAFF
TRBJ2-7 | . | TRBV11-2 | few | TGTGCCAGCAGCTTGGAAGACGGAGCCGGCTACGAGCAGTACTTC | CASSLEDGAGYEQYF
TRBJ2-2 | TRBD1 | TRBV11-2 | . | TGTGCCAGCACCACCGCGGGACAGGGGAACAACGGGGAGCTGTTTTTT | CASTTAGQGNNGELFF
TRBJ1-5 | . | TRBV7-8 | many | TGTGCCAGCAGCTTGGTCAAAGGGCCAGGTATTCGCAATCAGCCCCAGCATTTT | CASSLVKGPGIRNQPQHF
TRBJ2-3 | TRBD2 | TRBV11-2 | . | TGTGCCATCAGCTTAGCGGGTGAAACAGATACGCAGTACTTT | CAISLAGETDTQYF
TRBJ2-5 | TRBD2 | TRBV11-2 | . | TGTGCCAGCAGCTTAGATCTGTCGATAGCGGGAACAGAGGAGACCCAGTACTTC | CASSLDLSIAGTEETQYF
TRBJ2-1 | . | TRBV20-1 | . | TGCAATACCCTGACCGGGAGTAGCGTTCTCCATGAGCAGTTCTTC | CNTLTGSSVLHEQFF
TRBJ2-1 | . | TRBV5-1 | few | TGCGCCAGCAGCTTGACAGCATACAATGAGCAGTTCTTC | CASSLTAYNEQFF
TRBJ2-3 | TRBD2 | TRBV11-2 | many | TGTGCCAGCAGCTTCTCACTAGCGGGGGGGAGCACAGATACGCAGTATTTT | CASSFSLAGGSTDTQYF
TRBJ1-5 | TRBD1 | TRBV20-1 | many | TGCAGTGCGCAAACAGGGGGCGGAAGGGGGACCCAGCATTTT | CSAQTGGGRGTQHF
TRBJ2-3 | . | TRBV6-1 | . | TGTGTCACCTCGGCCCTGGGGAAGAATACGCAGTATTTT | CVTSALGKNTQYF
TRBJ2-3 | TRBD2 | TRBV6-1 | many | TGTGCCAGCAGTACCGGGACTAGCGGGAGAGGGACAGATACGCAGTATTTT | CASSTGTSGRGTDTQYF
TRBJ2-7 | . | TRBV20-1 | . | TGCCGTGCTCTCTTTCCACCCTCCGAGCAGTACTTT | CRALFPPSEQYF
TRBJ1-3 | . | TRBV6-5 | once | TGTGCCAGCAGCTACAGTAGTGTGGGGCCCGGTGGAAACACCATATATTTT | CASSYSSVGPGGNTIYF
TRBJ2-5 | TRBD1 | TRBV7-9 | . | TGTGCCAGCAGACCCGACAGGGTACGAGAGACCCAGTACTTC | CASRPDRVRETQYF
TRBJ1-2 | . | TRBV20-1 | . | TGCAGTGTTAGAGATAAGGGGCAGCCCAACTCTAACTATGGCTACACCTTC | CSVRDKGQPNSNYGYTF
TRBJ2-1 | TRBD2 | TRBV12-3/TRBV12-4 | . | TGTGCCAGCTCCCGCCTTAGGCGGGAGGACCCCTACAATGAGCAGTTCTTC | CASSRLRREDPYNEQFF
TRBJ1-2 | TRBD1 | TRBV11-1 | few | TGTGCCAGCAGTCCCCGGACAGGGGACTATGGCTACACCTTC | CASSPRTGDYGYTF
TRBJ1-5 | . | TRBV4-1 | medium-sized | TGCGCCAGCAGCCAAGATTGGGGTTTAGAGCAGCCCCAGCATTTT | CASSQDWGLEQPQHF
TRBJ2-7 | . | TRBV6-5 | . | TGTACCAGCAGTCGGTCAGCCTACGAGCAATACTTC | CTSSRSAYEQYF
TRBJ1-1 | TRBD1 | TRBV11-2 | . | TGTACCAGCAGCTTCGGACAGGACACTGGAGCTTTCTTT | CTSSFGQDTGAFF
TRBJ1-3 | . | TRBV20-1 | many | TGCAGTGCTAGAGATGTTCTCTCTGGAAACACCATATATTTT | CSARDVLSGNTIYF
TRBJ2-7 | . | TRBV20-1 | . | TGCAGTGCTCTCCAGGGAATCAACTACGAGCAGCACTTC | CSALQGINYEQHF
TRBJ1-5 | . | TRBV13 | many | TGTGCCAGCAGCCCCGGACCTTACCAGCCCCAGCATTTT | CASSPGPYQPQHF
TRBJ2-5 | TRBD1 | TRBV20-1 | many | TGCAGTGCTAGCCCCGGGACAGAAGAGACCCAGTACTTC | CSASPGTEETQYF
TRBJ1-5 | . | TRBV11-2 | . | TGTGCCAGCAGCTTAAGCGGTAACTGGCCCCAGCATTTT | CASSLSGNWPQHF
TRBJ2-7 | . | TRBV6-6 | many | TGTGCCAGCAGCCCCACAGGGTCCTACGAGCAGTACTTC | CASSPTGSYEQYF
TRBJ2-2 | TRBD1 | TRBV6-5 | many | TGTGCCAGCACCCTTTATGGAACCGGGACAGGGGGTGTTTACACCGGGGAGCTGTTTTTT | CASTLYGTGTGGVYTGELFF
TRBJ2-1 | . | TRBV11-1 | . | TGTATCAGCAGCTTCCCTGGTTCAGGATACAATGAGCAGTTCTTC | CISSFPGSGYNEQFF
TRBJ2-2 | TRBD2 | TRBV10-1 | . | TGCGCCACCAGTGAGACTAGCGGGCGTTCCGGGGAGCTGTTCTTT | CATSETSGRSGELFF
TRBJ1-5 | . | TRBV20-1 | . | TGCAGTACTAGAGATCCCCGCAATGAGCCCCAGCATTTT | CSTRDPRNEPQHF
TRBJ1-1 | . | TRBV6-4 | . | TGTGCCAGCAGTGAGTCAGAGCTGAATACTAAAGCTTTCTTT | CASSESELNTKAFF
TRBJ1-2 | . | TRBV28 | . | TGTGCCAGCAATTTTCACAGGGACCTTGGTTATGGCTACACCTTC | CASNFHRDLGYGYTF
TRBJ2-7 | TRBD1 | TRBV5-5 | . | TGTGCCAGCAGCTTGGAACAGGGGGCGCTTGACGAGCAGTACTTC | CASSLEQGALDEQYF
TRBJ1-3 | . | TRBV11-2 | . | TGTGCCAGCAGCCCTCTGAGGAATCGTGGAAACACCGTATATTTT | CASSPLRNRGNTVYF
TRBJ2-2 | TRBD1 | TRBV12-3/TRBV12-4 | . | TGTGCCAGTACCGGGACAGGGGGTGGTACCGGGGAGCTGTTTTTT | CASTGTGGGTGELFF
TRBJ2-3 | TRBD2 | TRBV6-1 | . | TGTGTCAGTAGTGGGGGTAGCGGGACCCAACGGGATACGCAGTATTTT | CVSSGGSGTQRDTQYF
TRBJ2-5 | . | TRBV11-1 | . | TGTGCCTGCAGCTTAAGTGGTAATATAGGGGAGACCCAGTACTTC | CACSLSGNIGETQYF
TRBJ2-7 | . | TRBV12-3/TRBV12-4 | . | TGTGCCGGCAGTTTCAGGCAGGCCTTTTACGAGCAGTACTTC | CAGSFRQAFYEQYF
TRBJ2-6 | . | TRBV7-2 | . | TGTGCCAGCAGCTTCTCCGTTACCGGGGCCAACGTCCTGACTTTC | CASSFSVTGANVLTF
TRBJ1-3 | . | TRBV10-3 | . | TGTGCCTTCAGCGATGGGGCCGCAGAGGACACCATATATTTT | CAFSDGAAEDTIYF
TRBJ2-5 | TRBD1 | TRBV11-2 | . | TGTGCCAGCAGCCGGCAGGGGGCAGGGTTCCAAGAGACCCAGTACTTC | CASSRQGAGFQETQYF
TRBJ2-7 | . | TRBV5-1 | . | TGCGCCAGCAGCTTGACAAACTACGAGCAGTACTTC | CASSLTNYEQYF
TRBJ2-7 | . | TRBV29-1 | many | TGCAGCGTTCGCAGTTCCGGCGAGCAGTACTTC | CSVRSSGEQYF
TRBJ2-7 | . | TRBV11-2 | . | TGTGCCAGCGGCTTAGACGTGCGAGTGCAGTACTTC | CASGLDVRVQYF
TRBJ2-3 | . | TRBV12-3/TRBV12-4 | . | TGTGCCGGCAGGGAGAAAGGGGCCAGGGACGCAGATACGCAGTATTTT | CAGREKGARDADTQYF
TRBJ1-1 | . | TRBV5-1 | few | TGCGCCAGCAGGTTGGCAGGTAACACTGAAGCTTTCTTT | CASRLAGNTEAFF
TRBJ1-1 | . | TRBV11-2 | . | TGTGCCAGCAACGGAGGATGGGGGAACACTGAAGCTTTCTTT | CASNGGWGNTEAFF
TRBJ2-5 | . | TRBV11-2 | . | TGTGCCAGCAGCACGCAGGGTCATGAGACCCAGTACTTC | CASSTQGHETQYF
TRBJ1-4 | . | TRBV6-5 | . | TGTGCCAGCAGACCCCGTGGCAGGGGACTGAATGAAAAACTGTTTTTT | CASRPRGRGLNEKLFF
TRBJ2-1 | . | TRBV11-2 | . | TGTGCCAGCAGGTTAGGCCTCCAAAAGCAGTTCTTC | CASRLGLQKQFF
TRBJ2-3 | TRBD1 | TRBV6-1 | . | TGTGCCAACAGTACCCATAAAGGGGGCAATCAGCCCCAGTATTTT | CANSTHKGGNQPQYF